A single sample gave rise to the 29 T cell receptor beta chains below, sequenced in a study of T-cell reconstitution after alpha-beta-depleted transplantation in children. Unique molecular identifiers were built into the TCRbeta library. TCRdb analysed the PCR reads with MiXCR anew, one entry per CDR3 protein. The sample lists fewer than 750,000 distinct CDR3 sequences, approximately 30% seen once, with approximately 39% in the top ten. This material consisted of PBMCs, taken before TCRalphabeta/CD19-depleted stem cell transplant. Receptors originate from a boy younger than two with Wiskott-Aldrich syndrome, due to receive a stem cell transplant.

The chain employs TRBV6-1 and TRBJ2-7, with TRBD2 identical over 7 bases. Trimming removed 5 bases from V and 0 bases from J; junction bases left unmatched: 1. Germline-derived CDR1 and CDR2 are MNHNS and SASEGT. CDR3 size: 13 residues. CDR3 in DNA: TGTGCCAGCAGTAGCGGGAACTCCTACGAGCAGTACTTC. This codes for CASSSGNSYEQYF.

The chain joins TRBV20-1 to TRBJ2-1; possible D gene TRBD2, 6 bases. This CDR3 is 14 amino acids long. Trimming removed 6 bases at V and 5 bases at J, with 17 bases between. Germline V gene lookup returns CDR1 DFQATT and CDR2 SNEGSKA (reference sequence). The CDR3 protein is CSAINPIADNEQFF. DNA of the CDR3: TGCAGTGCCATAAATCCCATAGCGGACAATGAGCAGTTCTTC.

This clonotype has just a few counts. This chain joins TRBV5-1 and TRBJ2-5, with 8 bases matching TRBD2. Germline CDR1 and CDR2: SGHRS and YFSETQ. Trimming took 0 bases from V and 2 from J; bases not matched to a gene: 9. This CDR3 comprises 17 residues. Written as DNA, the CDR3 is TGCGCCAGCAGCTTGGGCCTAGCGGGCGGGATTCAAGAGACCCAGTACTTC. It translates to CASSLGLAGGIQETQYF. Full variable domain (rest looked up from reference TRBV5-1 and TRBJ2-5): KAGVTQTPRYLIKTRGQQVTLSCSPISGHRSVSWYQQTPGQGLQFLFEYFSETQRNKGNFPGRFSGRQFSNSRSEMNVSTLELGDSALYLCASSLGLAGGIQETQYFGPGTRLLVL.

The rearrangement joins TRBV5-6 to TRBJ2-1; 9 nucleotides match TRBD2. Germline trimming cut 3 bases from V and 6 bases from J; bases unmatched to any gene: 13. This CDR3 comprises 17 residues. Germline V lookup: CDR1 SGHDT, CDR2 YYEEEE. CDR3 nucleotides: TGTGCCAGCAGCTCAAAGGCGGGGGTAGCGGGAGCCAATGAGCAGTTCTTC. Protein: CASSSKAGVAGANEQFF. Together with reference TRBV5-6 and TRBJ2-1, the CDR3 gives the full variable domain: DAGVTQSPTHLIKTRGQQVTLRCSPKSGHDTVSWYQQALGQGPQFIFQYYEEEERQRGNFPDRFSGHQFPNYSSELNVNALLLGDSALYLCASSSKAGVAGANEQFFGPGTRLTVL.

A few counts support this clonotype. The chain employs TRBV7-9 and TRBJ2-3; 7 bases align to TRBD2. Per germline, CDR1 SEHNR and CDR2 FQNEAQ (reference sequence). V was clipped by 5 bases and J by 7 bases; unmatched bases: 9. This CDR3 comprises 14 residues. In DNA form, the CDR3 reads TGTGCCAGCAGCCAGGGACTATCCGGTAATACGCAGTATTTT. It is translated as CASSQGLSGNTQYF.

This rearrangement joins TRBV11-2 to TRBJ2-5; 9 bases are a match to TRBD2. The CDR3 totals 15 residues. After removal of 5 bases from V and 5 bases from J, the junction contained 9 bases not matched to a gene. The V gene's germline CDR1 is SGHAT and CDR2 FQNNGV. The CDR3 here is CASSTGTSRRETQYF. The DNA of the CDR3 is TGTGCCAGCAGCACCGGGACTAGCCGGCGGGAGACCCAGTACTTC.

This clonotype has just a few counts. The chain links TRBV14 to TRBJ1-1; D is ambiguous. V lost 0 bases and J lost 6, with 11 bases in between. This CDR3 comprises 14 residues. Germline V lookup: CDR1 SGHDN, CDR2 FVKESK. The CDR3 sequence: CASSQEVGGAEAFF. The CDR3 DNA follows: TGTGCCAGCAGCCAAGAAGTGGGTGGCGCTGAAGCTTTCTTT.

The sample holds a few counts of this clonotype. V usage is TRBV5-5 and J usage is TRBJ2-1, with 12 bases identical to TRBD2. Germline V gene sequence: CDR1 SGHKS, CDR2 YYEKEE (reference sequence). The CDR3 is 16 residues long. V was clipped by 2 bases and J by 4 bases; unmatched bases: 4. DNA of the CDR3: TGTGCCAGCAGCTTCGGGACTAGCGGGCAATACAATGAGCAGTTCTTC. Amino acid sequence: CASSFGTSGQYNEQFF. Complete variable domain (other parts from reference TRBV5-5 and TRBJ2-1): DAGVTQSPTHLIKTRGQQVTLRCSPISGHKSVSWYQQVLGQGPQFIFQYYEKEERGRGNFPDRFSARQFPNYSSELNVNALLLGDSALYLCASSFGTSGQYNEQFFGPGTRLTVL.

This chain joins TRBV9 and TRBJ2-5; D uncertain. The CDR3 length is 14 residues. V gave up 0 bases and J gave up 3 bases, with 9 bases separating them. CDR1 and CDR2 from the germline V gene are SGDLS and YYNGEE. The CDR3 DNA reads TGTGCCAGCAGCGTAGTCGGATCTGAAGAGACCCAGTACTTC. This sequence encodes CASSVVGSEETQYF.

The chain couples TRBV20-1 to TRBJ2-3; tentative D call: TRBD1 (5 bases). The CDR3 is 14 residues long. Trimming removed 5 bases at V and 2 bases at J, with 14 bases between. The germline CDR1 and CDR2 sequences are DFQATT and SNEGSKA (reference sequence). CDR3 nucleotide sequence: TGCAGTGCTTTCCCCCTGGGGCTCACAGATACGCAGTATTTT. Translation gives CSAFPLGLTDTQYF.

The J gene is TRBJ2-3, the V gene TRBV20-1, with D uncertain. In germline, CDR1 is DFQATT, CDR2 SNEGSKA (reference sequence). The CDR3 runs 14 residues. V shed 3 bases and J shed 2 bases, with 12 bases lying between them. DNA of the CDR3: TGCAGTGCTAGCAGAGGCGGAACCACAGATACGCAGTATTTT. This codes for CSASRGGTTDTQYF.

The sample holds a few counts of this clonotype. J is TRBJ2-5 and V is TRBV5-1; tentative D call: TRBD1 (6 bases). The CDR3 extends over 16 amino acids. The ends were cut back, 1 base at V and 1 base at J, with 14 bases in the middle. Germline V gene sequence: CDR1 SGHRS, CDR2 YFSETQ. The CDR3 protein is CASSLTGPTIQETQYF. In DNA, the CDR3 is TGCGCCAGCAGCTTGACAGGGCCTACTATCCAAGAGACCCAGTACTTC.

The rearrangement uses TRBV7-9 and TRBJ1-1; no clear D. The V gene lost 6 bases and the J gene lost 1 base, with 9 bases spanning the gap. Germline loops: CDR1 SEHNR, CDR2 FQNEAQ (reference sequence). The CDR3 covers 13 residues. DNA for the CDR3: TGTGCCAGCAGGTGGGCCCAGAACACTGAAGCTTTCTTT. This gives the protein CASRWAQNTEAFF.

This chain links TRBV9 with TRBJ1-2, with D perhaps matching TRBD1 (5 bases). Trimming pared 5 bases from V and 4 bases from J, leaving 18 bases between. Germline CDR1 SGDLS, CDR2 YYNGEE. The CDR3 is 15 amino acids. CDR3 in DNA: TGTGCCAGCAGAGGGACCCTTGGAGTTGGCTATGGCTACACCTTC. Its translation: CASRGTLGVGYGYTF.

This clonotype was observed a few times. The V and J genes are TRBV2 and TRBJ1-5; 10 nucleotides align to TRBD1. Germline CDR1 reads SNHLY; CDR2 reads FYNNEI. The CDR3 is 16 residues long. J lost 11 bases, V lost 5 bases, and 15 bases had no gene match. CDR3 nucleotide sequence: TGTGCCAGCAGTCCGACAGGGGGCGCAGTAGGGGATACCCAGCATTTT. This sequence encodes CASSPTGGAVGDTQHF.

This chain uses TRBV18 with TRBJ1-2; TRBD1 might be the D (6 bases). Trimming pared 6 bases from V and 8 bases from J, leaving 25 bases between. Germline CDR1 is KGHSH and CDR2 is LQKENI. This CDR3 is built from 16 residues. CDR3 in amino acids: CASSGGDSGAVRGYTF. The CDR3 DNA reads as TGTGCCAGCTCGGGCGGCGATTCAGGGGCGGTTAGAGGCTACACCTTC.

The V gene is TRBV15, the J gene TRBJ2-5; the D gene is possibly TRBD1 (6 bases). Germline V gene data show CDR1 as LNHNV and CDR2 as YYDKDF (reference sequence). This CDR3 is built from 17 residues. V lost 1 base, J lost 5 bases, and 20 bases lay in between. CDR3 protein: CATSRVRTEKCRETQYF. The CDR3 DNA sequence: TGTGCCACCAGCAGAGTTAGGACAGAAAAATGCAGGGAGACCCAGTACTTC.

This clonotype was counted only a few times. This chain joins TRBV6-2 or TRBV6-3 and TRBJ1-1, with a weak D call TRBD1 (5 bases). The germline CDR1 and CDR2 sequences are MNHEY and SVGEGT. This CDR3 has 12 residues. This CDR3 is CASRGTGTEAFF. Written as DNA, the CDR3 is TGTGCTTCTCGGGGCACTGGCACTGAAGCTTTCTTT.

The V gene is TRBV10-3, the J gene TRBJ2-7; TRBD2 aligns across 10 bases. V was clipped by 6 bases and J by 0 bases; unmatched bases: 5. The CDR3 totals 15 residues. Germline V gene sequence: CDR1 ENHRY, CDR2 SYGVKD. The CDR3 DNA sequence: TGTGCCATCAGCGATAGCGGGAGGAGCTCCTACGAGCAGTACTTC. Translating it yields CAISDSGRSSYEQYF.

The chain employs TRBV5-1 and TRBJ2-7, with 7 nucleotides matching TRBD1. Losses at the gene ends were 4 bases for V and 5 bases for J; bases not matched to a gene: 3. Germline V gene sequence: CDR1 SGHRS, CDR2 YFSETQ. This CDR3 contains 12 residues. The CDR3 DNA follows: TGCGCCAGCAGCCAACAGGGGAACGAGCAGTACTTC. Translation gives CASSQQGNEQYF.

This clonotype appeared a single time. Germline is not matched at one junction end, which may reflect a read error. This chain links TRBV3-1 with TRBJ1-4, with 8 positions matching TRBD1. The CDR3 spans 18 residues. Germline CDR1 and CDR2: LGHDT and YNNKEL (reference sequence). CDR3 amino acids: CASSDRDRFFATNEKPFF. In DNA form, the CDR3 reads TGTGCCAGCAGCGACCGGGACAGGTTCTTTGCAACTAATGAAAAACCGTTTTTT.

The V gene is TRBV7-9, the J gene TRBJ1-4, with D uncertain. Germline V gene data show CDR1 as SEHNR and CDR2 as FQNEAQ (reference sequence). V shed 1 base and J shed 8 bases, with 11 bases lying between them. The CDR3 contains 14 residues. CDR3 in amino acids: CASSLDWADEKLFF. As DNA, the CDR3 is TGTGCCAGCAGCTTAGATTGGGCAGACGAAAAACTGTTTTTT.

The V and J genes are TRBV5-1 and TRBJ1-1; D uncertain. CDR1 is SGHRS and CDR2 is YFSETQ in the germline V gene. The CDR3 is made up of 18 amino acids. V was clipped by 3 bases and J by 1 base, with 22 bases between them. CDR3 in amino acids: CASSSPGYRGRGNTEAFF. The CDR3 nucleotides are TGCGCCAGCAGCTCCCCGGGATATCGGGGAAGAGGGAACACTGAAGCTTTCTTT.

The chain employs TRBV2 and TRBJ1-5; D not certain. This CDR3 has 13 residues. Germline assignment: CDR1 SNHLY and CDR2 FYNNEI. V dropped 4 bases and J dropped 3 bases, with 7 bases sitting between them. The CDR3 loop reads CASSGQDNQPQHF. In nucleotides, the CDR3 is TGTGCCAGCAGTGGCCAGGACAATCAGCCCCAGCATTTT.

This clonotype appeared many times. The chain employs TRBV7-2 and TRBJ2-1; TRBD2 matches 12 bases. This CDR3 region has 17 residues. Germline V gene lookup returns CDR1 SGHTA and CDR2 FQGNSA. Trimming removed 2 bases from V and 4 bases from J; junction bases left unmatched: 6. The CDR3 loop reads CASSLKASGRGYNEQFF. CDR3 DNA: TGTGCCAGCAGCTTAAAGGCTAGCGGGAGGGGTTACAATGAGCAGTTCTTC.

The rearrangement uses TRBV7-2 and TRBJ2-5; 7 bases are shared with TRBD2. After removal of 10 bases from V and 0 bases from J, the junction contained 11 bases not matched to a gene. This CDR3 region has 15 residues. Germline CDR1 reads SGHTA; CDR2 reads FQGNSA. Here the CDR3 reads CAIALSGGYQETQYF. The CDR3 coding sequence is TGTGCCATCGCCCTTTCGGGGGGATACCAAGAGACCCAGTACTTC.

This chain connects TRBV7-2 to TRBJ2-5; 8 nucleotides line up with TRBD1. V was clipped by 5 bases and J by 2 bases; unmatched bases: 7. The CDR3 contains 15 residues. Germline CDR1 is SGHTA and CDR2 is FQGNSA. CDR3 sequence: CASSRQGPSQETQYF. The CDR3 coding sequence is TGTGCCAGCAGCAGACAGGGGCCGAGTCAAGAGACCCAGTACTTC. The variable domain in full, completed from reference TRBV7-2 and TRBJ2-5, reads GAGVSQSPSNKVTEKGKDVELRCDPISGHTALYWYRQSLGQGLEFLIYFQGNSAPDKSGLPSDRFSAERTGGSVSTLTIQRTQQEDSAVYLCASSRQGPSQETQYFGPGTRLLVL.

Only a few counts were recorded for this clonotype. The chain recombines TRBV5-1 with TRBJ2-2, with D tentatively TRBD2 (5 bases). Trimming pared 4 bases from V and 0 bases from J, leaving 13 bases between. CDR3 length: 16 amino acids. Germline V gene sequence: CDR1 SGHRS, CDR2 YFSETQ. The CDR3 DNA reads TGCGCCAGCAGCAACCGGGATAGGGCGAACACCGGGGAGCTGTTTTTT. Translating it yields CASSNRDRANTGELFF.

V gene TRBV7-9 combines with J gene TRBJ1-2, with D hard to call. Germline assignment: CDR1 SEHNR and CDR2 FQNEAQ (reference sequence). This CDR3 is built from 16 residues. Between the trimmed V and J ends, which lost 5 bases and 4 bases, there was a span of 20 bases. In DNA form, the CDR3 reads TGTGCCAGCAGCGACCGGGAAAACAAAACGGGCTATGGCTACACCTTC. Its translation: CASSDRENKTGYGYTF.